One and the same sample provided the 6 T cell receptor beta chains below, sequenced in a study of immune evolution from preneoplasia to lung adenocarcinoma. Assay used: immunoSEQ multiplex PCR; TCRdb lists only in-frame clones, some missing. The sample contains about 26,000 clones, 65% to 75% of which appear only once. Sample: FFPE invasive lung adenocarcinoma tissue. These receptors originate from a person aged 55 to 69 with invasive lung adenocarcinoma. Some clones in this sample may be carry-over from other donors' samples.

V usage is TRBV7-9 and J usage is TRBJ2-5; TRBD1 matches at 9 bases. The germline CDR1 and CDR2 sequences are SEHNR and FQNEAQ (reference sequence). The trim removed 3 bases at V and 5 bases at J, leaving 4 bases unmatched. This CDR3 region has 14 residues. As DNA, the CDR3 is TGTGCCAGCAGCTTTGGACAGGGGTATGAGACCCAGTACTTC. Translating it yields CASSFGQGYETQYF.

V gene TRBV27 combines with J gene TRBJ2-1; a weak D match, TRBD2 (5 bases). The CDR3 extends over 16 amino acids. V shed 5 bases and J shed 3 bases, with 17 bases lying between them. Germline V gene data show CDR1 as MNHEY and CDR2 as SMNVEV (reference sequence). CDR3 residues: CASSAKGAQYYNEQFF. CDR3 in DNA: TGTGCCAGCAGTGCGAAGGGAGCGCAATACTACAATGAGCAGTTCTTC.

CDR3 residues: CASSLDLRGELFF. CDR3 DNA: TGCGCCAGCAGCTTGGACCTTCGCGGGGAGCTGTTTTTT. The chain links TRBV5-1 to TRBJ2-2, with D uncertain. The germline V gene encodes CDR1 SGHRS and CDR2 YFSETQ. V gave up 0 bases and J gave up 7 bases, with 7 bases separating them. The CDR3 contains 13 residues.

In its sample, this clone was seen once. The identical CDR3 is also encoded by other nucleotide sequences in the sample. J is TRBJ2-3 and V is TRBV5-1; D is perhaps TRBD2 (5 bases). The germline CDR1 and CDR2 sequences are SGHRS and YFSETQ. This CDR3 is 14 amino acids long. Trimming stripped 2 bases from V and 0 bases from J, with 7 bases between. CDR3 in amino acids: CASSLWTSTDTQYF. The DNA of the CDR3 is TGCGCCAGCAGCTTATGGACTAGCACAGATACGCAGTATTTT.

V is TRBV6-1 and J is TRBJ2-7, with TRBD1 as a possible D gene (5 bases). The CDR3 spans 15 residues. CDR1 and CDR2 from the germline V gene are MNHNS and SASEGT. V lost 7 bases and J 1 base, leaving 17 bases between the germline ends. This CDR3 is CASTGAGQISYEQYF. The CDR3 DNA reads TGTGCCAGCACAGGCGCAGGGCAAATTTCCTACGAGCAGTACTTC.

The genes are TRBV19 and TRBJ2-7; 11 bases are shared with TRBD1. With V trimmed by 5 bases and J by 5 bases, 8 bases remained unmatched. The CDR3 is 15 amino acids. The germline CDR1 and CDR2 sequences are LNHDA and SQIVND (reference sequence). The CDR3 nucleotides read TGTGCCAGTAGTTCGGGGACAGGGGGAGTCCACGAGCAGTACTTC. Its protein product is CASSSGTGGVHEQYF.